These 18 T cell receptor beta chains were all obtained from the same sample, sequenced in a study of blood T cell repertoires in COVID-19. Here immunoSEQ multiplex PCR was the method, and the copy in TCRdb shows in-frame clones only, minus some. The data contain 250,000 or so clones, 86% of them singletons. Specimen: PBMCs or T cells enriched from blood (not recorded which). The receptor source for this set is a woman in her forties or fifties who had recovered from COVID-19.

The chain has TRBV5-1 and TRBJ1-1; D ambiguous. Germline V gene data show CDR1 as SGHRS and CDR2 as YFSETQ. This CDR3 region has 12 residues. Between the trimmed V and J ends, which lost 0 bases and 7 bases, there was a span of 7 bases. CDR3 protein: CASSLGEDEAFF. The CDR3 coding sequence is TGCGCCAGCAGCTTGGGTGAGGATGAAGCTTTCTTT.

The chain uses TRBV7-9 and TRBJ1-6; perhaps TRBD1 as D (6 bases). The ends were cut back, 8 bases at V and 7 bases at J, with 12 bases in the middle. The CDR3 consists of 13 residues. In germline, CDR1 is SEHNR, CDR2 FQNEAQ (reference sequence). The CDR3 DNA follows: TGTGCCAGCGGTGGACAGTTGAATTCACCCCTCCACTTT. It translates to CASGGQLNSPLHF.

Here the CDR3 DNA reads TGTGCCTGGAGTCGGCCAGGGACTAACTATGGCTACACCTTC. Translating gives CAWSRPGTNYGYTF. J is TRBJ1-2 and V is TRBV30; perhaps TRBD1 as D (5 bases). The germline V gene has CDR1 GTSNPN and CDR2 SVGIG (reference sequence). The CDR3 spans 14 residues. V lost 2 bases and J lost 0, with 10 bases in between.

The chain recombines TRBV6-6 with TRBJ2-7, with 7 bases identical to TRBD1. The CDR3 consists of 12 residues. V lost 4 bases, J lost 6 bases, and 3 bases stayed unmatched. The germline V gene encodes CDR1 MNHNY and CDR2 SVGAGI (reference sequence). The CDR3 nucleotides are TGTGCCAGCAGTTCCACAGGGGCCGAGCAGTACTTC. It is translated as CASSSTGAEQYF.

This chain joins TRBV9 and TRBJ1-4; a possible D gene is TRBD1 (5 bases). CDR1 SGDLS and CDR2 YYNGEE come from the germline V gene. The germline V and J ends were trimmed by 0 bases and 8 bases, with 14 bases remaining between them. CDR3 size: 15 residues. CDR3 DNA sequence: TGTGCCAGCAGCGTAGCTGGGGGGGTTTTGGAAAAACTGTTTTTT. Amino acid sequence: CASSVAGGVLEKLFF.

This clone turned up a few times. This chain connects TRBV5-4 to TRBJ1-1; 8 nucleotides align to TRBD1. Trimming took 5 bases from V and 4 from J; bases not matched to a gene: 13. CDR3 length: 16 residues. The germline CDR1 and CDR2 sequences are SGHNT and YYREEE (reference sequence). Written as DNA, the CDR3 is TGTGCCAGCAGACCAACAGGGGGGGCTGGTAGCACTGAAGCTTTCTTT. It is translated as CASRPTGGAGSTEAFF.

This clone showed up just a few times. The J gene is TRBJ2-1, the V gene TRBV7-3; TRBD2 matches 9 bases. Per germline, CDR1 SGHTA and CDR2 FQGTGA. CDR3 length: 17 amino acids. V lost 5 bases to trimming and J lost 5 bases; unmatched junction nucleotides: 13. The CDR3: CASSPGLGLALNNEQFF. The CDR3 nucleotides read TGTGCCAGCAGCCCAGGGTTAGGACTAGCGTTAAACAATGAGCAGTTCTTC.

The chain has TRBV9 and TRBJ1-4; tentative D call: TRBD1 (6 bases). V lost 4 bases to trimming and J lost 1 base, with 8 bases between them. The germline V gene encodes CDR1 SGDLS and CDR2 YYNGEE. CDR3 length: 14 residues. The CDR3 sequence: CASSLDRTNEKLFF. The CDR3 DNA reads TGTGCCAGCAGCCTGGACAGAACTAATGAAAAACTGTTTTTT.

The CDR3 sequence: CASRGWADTQYF. CDR3 DNA: TGTGCCAGCAGGGGCTGGGCAGATACGCAGTATTTT. V usage is TRBV12-3 or TRBV12-4 and J usage is TRBJ2-3; D uncertain. The CDR3 sequence is 12 residues long. Trimming took 6 bases from V and 4 from J, leaving 8 bases between them.

The chain combines TRBV6-5 with TRBJ1-6; 10 nucleotides line up with TRBD1. This CDR3 comprises 14 residues. The V gene's germline CDR1 is MNHEY and CDR2 SVGAGI. The junction had 4 bases not matched to a gene; V was cut back by 6 bases and J by 8 bases. The CDR3 sequence is CASRPGTGDSPLHF. The CDR3 DNA sequence: TGTGCCAGCAGGCCCGGGACAGGGGATTCACCCCTCCACTTT.

This clone was picked up a small number of times. The gene calls are TRBV10-2 and TRBJ2-7; the D is unclear. Trimming removed 5 bases from V and 10 bases from J, with 12 bases in between. This CDR3 has 11 residues. Germline loops: CDR1 WSHSY, CDR2 SAAADI. This CDR3 is CASSLNVEQYF. CDR3 coding DNA: TGCGCCAGCAGTCTTAACGTAGAACAGTACTTC.

Many counts were recorded for this clone. V usage is TRBV3-1 (or the pseudogene TRBV3-2) and J usage is TRBJ2-1, with 8 bases fitting TRBD1. The trim removed 0 bases at V and 6 bases at J, leaving 4 bases unmatched. Germline CDR1 reads LGHDT; CDR2 reads YNNKEL (reference sequence). This CDR3 contains 15 residues. The CDR3: CASSQDVTGGNEQFF. The CDR3, as DNA: TGTGCCAGCAGCCAAGACGTCACAGGGGGCAATGAGCAGTTCTTC.

The J gene is TRBJ2-1, the V gene TRBV29-1; 9 bases line up with TRBD1. V lost 7 bases and J lost 6; bases outside the gene matches: 7. CDR1 SQVTM and CDR2 ANQGSEA come from the germline V gene. This CDR3 comprises 13 residues. The chain's CDR3 is CSAKGQGGNEQFF. The CDR3 nucleotides are TGCAGCGCCAAGGGACAGGGAGGCAATGAGCAGTTCTTC.

The V call is TRBV6-5, the J call TRBJ1-5; D ambiguous. Trimming removed 5 bases at V and 5 bases at J, with 13 bases between. The V gene's germline CDR1 is MNHEY and CDR2 SVGAGI. This CDR3 has 14 residues. Here the CDR3 reads CASSQRLGDQPQHF. CDR3 bases: TGTGCCAGCAGTCAAAGACTAGGAGATCAGCCCCAGCATTTT.

Many counts were recorded for this clone. The chain couples TRBV11-3 to TRBJ2-3, with a tentative D call TRBD2 (5 bases). Trimming removed 5 bases at V and 0 bases at J, with 9 bases between. The CDR3 contains 14 residues. Germline V CDR1 and CDR2: SGHNT, YENEEA. CDR3 bases: TGTGCCAGCAGCAAAAGCGGTAGCACAGATACGCAGTATTTT. Its protein product is CASSKSGSTDTQYF. The complete variable domain, with remaining parts taken from reference TRBV11-3 and TRBJ2-3, reads EAGVVQSPRYKIIEKKQPVAFWCNPISGHNTLYWYLQNLGQGPELLIRYENEEAVDDSQLPKDRFSAERLKGVDSTLKIQPAELGDSAVYLCASSKSGSTDTQYFGPGTRLTVL.

Concerning this clone: The sample has other DNA sequences that encode this CDR3 too. The chain recombines TRBV7-2 with TRBJ1-5, with D possibly matching TRBD1 (6 bases). CDR1 is SGHTA, CDR2 FQGNSA, per germline. Trimming shortened V by 4 bases and J by 4 bases, and 8 bases separated the two germline ends. This CDR3 comprises 13 residues. The CDR3 here is CASSSQGNQPQHF. CDR3 nucleotide sequence: TGTGCCAGCAGCTCCCAGGGGAATCAGCCCCAGCATTTT. Using reference TRBV7-2 and TRBJ1-5 for the parts outside the CDR3, the full variable domain is GAGVSQSPSNKVTEKGKDVELRCDPISGHTALYWYRQSLGQGLEFLIYFQGNSAPDKSGLPSDRFSAERTGGSVSTLTIQRTQQEDSAVYLCASSSQGNQPQHFGDGTRLSIL.

Worth noting for this clone: The same CDR3 arises from other DNA sequences in this sample as well. The rearrangement links TRBV7-3 to TRBJ2-1; the match to TRBD1 covers 8 bases. The CDR3 contains 13 residues. Germline values: CDR1 SGHTA, CDR2 FQGTGA. V shed 3 bases, J shed 8 bases, and the junction held 3 bases outside the gene matches. CDR3 region: CASSFDRGYEQFF. Here the CDR3 DNA reads TGTGCCAGCAGCTTTGACAGGGGCTATGAGCAGTTCTTC.

J is TRBJ2-7 and V is TRBV7-2; 8 bases agree with TRBD2. Germline CDR1 reads SGHTA; CDR2 reads FQGNSA. V shed 5 bases and J 2 bases; nucleotides not matched to a gene: 8. The CDR3 has 15 residues. CDR3 DNA sequence: TGTGCCAGCAGCCGGCAAGGGACTAGAGCCTACGAGCAGTACTTC. Encoded protein: CASSRQGTRAYEQYF.